This TCR beta chain appears in the sequencing data of a study of early T cells in non-severe SARS-CoV-2 infection. Across the whole study: Bulk RNA isolated from unsorted whole blood underwent sequencing; chains were not paired.

Attachment of unique molecular identifiers to individual cDNA molecules was performed. TCRdb reprocessed the 5' RACE reads with MiXCR, giving one entry per CDR3 protein. The sample lists some 96,000 distinct CDR3 sequences, about 10% seen once, with roughly 5% in the top ten. V dropped 4 bases and J dropped 7 bases, with 16 bases sitting between them. This CDR3 has 14 amino acids. Germline-derived CDR1 and CDR2 are DFQATT and SNEGSKA (reference sequence). This clonotype was observed many times. V and J are TRBV20-1 and TRBJ1-4; weak D call: TRBD1 (6 bases). The source was whole blood, collected at baseline. This receptor was taken from an adult who was a healthcare worker with PCR-confirmed SARS-CoV-2 infection or an uninfected control (not recorded which). The CDR3 region has the DNA TGCAGTGCTATCCACAGGGACGGCGGTGAAAAACTGTTTTTT. This gives the protein CSAIHRDGGEKLFF.